Each of the 19 T cell receptor beta chains below was sequenced from the same sample in a study of blood T cell repertoires in COVID-19. Sequencing was performed with immunoSEQ multiplex PCR; in TCRdb, only in-frame clones are kept and a portion is missing. Of roughly 63,000 clones in the sample, 79% were seen once. What was sequenced was peripheral blood. The receptors come from a human donor in a cohort sampled during active COVID-19.

The rearrangement uses TRBV7-2 and TRBJ2-3; D gene unclear. The V gene's germline CDR1 is SGHTA and CDR2 FQGNSA. CDR3 size: 15 residues. Trimming took 5 bases from V and 5 from J, leaving 17 bases between them. The CDR3 nucleotides read TGTGCCAGCAGCCCCCTAGGCGTGGCCGAAGATACGCAGTATTTT. Translated: CASSPLGVAEDTQYF.

The chain recombines TRBV5-6 with TRBJ2-7; 10 bases line up with TRBD1. The V segment lost 3 bases and the J segment 4 bases; nucleotides outside the gene matches: 4. The CDR3 extends over 14 amino acids. The V gene's germline CDR1 is SGHDT and CDR2 YYEEEE. The CDR3 DNA follows: TGTGCCAGCAGCTCCGGGACAGGGGCGTACGAGCAGTACTTC. This translates into CASSSGTGAYEQYF.

The chain has TRBV6-5 and TRBJ2-1; TRBD2 agrees at 7 bases. J gave up 6 bases and V 6 bases, and 11 bases lay outside the gene matches. The CDR3 runs to 15 residues. Per the germline V gene, CDR1 is MNHEY and CDR2 is SVGAGI. CDR3 DNA: TGTGCCAGCAGCGGACGTAGCGGGTTCGGCAATGAGCAGTTCTTC. Translating it yields CASSGRSGFGNEQFF.

The chain employs TRBV2 and TRBJ2-7; D is possibly TRBD2 (5 bases). There are 13 residues in the CDR3. The V end lost 6 bases, the J end lost 6 bases, and 15 bases lay between the germline ends. The germline V gene has CDR1 SNHLY and CDR2 FYNNEI. CDR3: CASRDSRAGEQYF. CDR3 in DNA: TGTGCCAGCAGAGACTCGAGGGCGGGCGAGCAGTACTTC. The entire variable domain, with the rest obtained from reference TRBV2 and TRBJ2-7, is as follows: EPEVTQTPSHQVTQMGQEVILRCVPISNHLYFYWYRQILGQKVEFLVSFYNNEISEKSEIFDDQFSVERPDGSNFTLKIRSTKLEDSAMYFCASRDSRAGEQYFGPGTRLTVT.

The chain combines TRBV19 with TRBJ2-7; D is perhaps TRBD1 (6 bases). The CDR3 loop spans 13 amino acids. Trimming took off 9 bases at V and 3 bases at J, with 15 bases between the two ends. Looked up from germline, CDR1 is LNHDA and CDR2 is SQIVND (reference sequence). CDR3 sequence: CASRPDRDYEQYF. The CDR3, as DNA: TGTGCCAGCCGCCCGGACAGAGACTACGAGCAGTACTTC.

The chain combines TRBV4-1 with TRBJ1-4; tentative D call: TRBD1 (6 bases). The germline V and J ends were trimmed by 5 bases and 0 bases, with 19 bases remaining between them. CDR1 is MGHRA and CDR2 is YSYEKL in the germline V gene. The CDR3 extends over 18 amino acids. CDR3 bases: TGCGCCAGCAGCTCGCAAGCCCACAGGGCCGCAACTAATGAAAAACTGTTTTTT. Amino acids: CASSSQAHRAATNEKLFF.

The chain uses TRBV30 and TRBJ2-7; tentatively, D is TRBD2 (6 bases). Deletions cut 7 bases from V and 2 bases from J, with 18 bases between. The germline V gene encodes CDR1 GTSNPN and CDR2 SVGIG (reference sequence). The CDR3 consists of 14 residues. The CDR3 DNA sequence: TGTGCCTCTAAATGGGGTAGCGGACCCTACGAGCAGTACTTC. Translated: CASKWGSGPYEQYF.

This clone was seen more than once but under ten times. J is TRBJ1-6 and V is TRBV19, with a tentative D call TRBD1 (6 bases). This CDR3 comprises 16 residues. Germline CDR1 LNHDA, CDR2 SQIVND (reference sequence). Trimming removed 6 bases from V and 6 bases from J, with 18 bases in between. The chain's CDR3 is CASSLEWTAGNSPLHF. Here the CDR3 DNA reads TGTGCCAGTAGCTTAGAATGGACAGCTGGTAATTCACCCCTCCACTTT.

The chain combines TRBV15 with TRBJ1-5; 7 nucleotides line up with TRBD1. Germline loops: CDR1 LNHNV, CDR2 YYDKDF (reference sequence). This CDR3 is 15 amino acids long. V lost 4 bases to trimming and J lost 7 bases; unmatched junction nucleotides: 10. The CDR3 reads CATSMRQGDGQPQHF. The CDR3 DNA sequence: TGTGCCACCAGCATGCGACAGGGTGATGGACAGCCCCAGCATTTT.

This chain connects TRBV6-2 or TRBV6-3 to TRBJ2-7; D perhaps matches TRBD1 (6 bases). The CDR3 loop spans 13 amino acids. Germline V gene sequence: CDR1 MNHEY, CDR2 SVGEGT. V shed 4 bases and J shed 6 bases, with 13 bases lying between them. The CDR3: CASSLVGGGEQYF. Written as DNA, the CDR3 is TGTGCCAGCAGTTTGGTTGGGGGCGGCGAGCAGTACTTC.

CDR3 sequence reads: CASSLSLREAKLFF. In nucleotides, the CDR3 is TGTGCCAGCAGTTTAAGTCTTCGTGAAGCAAAACTGTTTTTT. The chain uses TRBV6-2 or TRBV6-3 and TRBJ1-4; D gene uncertain. Trimming cost V 4 bases and J 10 bases, with 16 bases left between them. CDR3 length equals 14 residues. Germline CDR1 is MNHEY and CDR2 is SVGEGT.

This chain uses TRBV13 with TRBJ1-5; TRBD1 matches at 7 bases. Germline assignment: CDR1 PRHDT and CDR2 FYEKMQ (reference sequence). The ends lost 5 bases at V and 10 bases at J; junction bases unmatched: 8. This CDR3 is built from 13 residues. The CDR3 reads CASSADRLSPQHF. The CDR3 region has the DNA TGTGCCAGCAGCGCGGACAGGCTGTCCCCCCAGCATTTT.

This sequence joins TRBV28 and TRBJ1-1; no definite D call. The CDR3 loop spans 11 amino acids. Germline CDR1 reads MDHEN; CDR2 reads SYDVKM. The germline V and J ends were trimmed by 4 bases and 4 bases, with 4 bases remaining between them. The CDR3 nucleotides read TGTGCCAGCAGTTCAATCACTGAAGCTTTCTTT. It encodes CASSSITEAFF.

The chain couples TRBV6-5 to TRBJ1-2; D ambiguous. Trimming stripped 5 bases from V and 9 bases from J, with 10 bases between. Germline CDR1 and CDR2: MNHEY and SVGAGI. The CDR3 runs 11 residues. DNA of the CDR3: TGTGCCAGCAGTAGCGACCGGAGCTACACCTTC. Amino acids: CASSSDRSYTF.

In nucleotides, the CDR3 is TGCGCCAGCAGCCTGCGACTAGCGGGAGCAGATACGCAGTATTTT. Translated: CASSLRLAGADTQYF. The gene calls are TRBV4-3 and TRBJ2-3; TRBD2 matches at 12 bases. Germline V lookup: CDR1 LGHNA, CDR2 YSLEER. CDR3 length: 15 residues. Trimming cost V 4 bases and J 4 bases; bases outside gene matches: 3.

The V and J genes are TRBV4-2 and TRBJ1-3; TRBD1 might be the D (6 bases). The germline CDR1 and CDR2 sequences are LGHNA and YNFKEQ. The CDR3 covers 17 residues. The V gene lost 0 bases and the J gene lost 0 bases, with 12 bases spanning the gap. The CDR3 loop reads CASSQDRGSSSGNTIYF. The CDR3 DNA sequence: TGTGCCAGCAGCCAAGATAGGGGGTCTTCCTCTGGAAACACCATATATTTT.

V usage is TRBV25-1 and J usage is TRBJ1-2; possibly TRBD1 for D (5 bases). Germline CDR1 and CDR2: MGHDK and SYGVNS. The V end lost 4 bases, the J end lost 4 bases, and 10 bases lay between the germline ends. This CDR3 comprises 13 residues. As DNA, the CDR3 is TGTGCCAGCAGTGCGGCAGGGTCCTATGGCTACACCTTC. This translates into CASSAAGSYGYTF.

The chain couples TRBV30 to TRBJ2-7; a weak D match, TRBD2 (5 bases). There are 13 residues in the CDR3. Germline V gene lookup returns CDR1 GTSNPN and CDR2 SVGIG (reference sequence). Trimming left V 2 bases short and J 3 bases short, with 11 bases between. The CDR3 region has the DNA TGTGCCTGGAGTCCCGGGATTGACTACGAGCAGTACTTC. It is translated as CAWSPGIDYEQYF.

The chain combines TRBV19 with TRBJ2-3; D is perhaps TRBD1 (5 bases). The germline V gene has CDR1 LNHDA and CDR2 SQIVND (reference sequence). V lost 5 bases to trimming and J lost 6 bases, with 15 bases between them. The CDR3 loop spans 14 amino acids. CDR3 DNA sequence: TGTGCCAGTAGTCACCGGACAAGTTGGGATACGCAGTATTTT. Amino acid sequence: CASSHRTSWDTQYF.